The entry that follows covers one T cell receptor (beta chain) sequence. This receptor's antigen is unknown. Per-base quality was not reported, and no clone a single base away is much larger than it. TCR CDR3 regions were amplified from genomic DNA by multiplex PCR using the deep immunoSEQ assay. For each cell subset, the extracted genomic DNA was distributed evenly across all wells of several immunoSEQ 96-well plates, and each plate served as one replicate. Each replicate PCR for sorted subsets received around 200 ng genomic DNA, equal to around 32,000 T cell genomes. Purified libraries were quantified with a Qubit 3.0 fluorometer, sized on a Bioanalyzer 2100, and re-quantified with the KAPA Library Quantification kit. Each immunoSEQ 96-well plate was sequenced on its own single-read 150-cycle Illumina NextSeq 550 flow cell. The source study handled its data this way. Because only junctional sequences without quality scores were contained in the immunoSEQ output, filtering matching that applied to full-length reads could not be performed. Sequences were annotated with PyIR, a Python wrapper for IgBLAST v1.9, using IMGT germline references to assign V/J genes and CDR3. Reads with weak V/J assignments (E-value above 1e-6), missing CDR3, stop codons, out-of-frame junctions, or ambiguous translated residues were removed. V3J clonotypes were defined as sequences sharing an identical inferred V gene, J gene, and CDR3 amino acid sequence. Percentage overlap between repertoires was calculated by dividing the number of shared unique clonotypes by the size of the smaller repertoire. Three approaches were used to assess repertoire richness: RTK rarefaction, the Chao1 estimator, and Recon v2.1 estimates of unobserved clonotypes. OLGA was used to compute generation probabilities for all TCRbeta clonotypes that the gDNA method yielded from a few donors. The immuneACCESS repertoire file appears here via TCRdb, limited to in-frame rearrangements. These files lack a portion of the clones; in checked studies, under half of the deficit traces to unresolved V genes, and the cause of the others is not known. From that table come the V and J calls and clone size; the DNA was used to work out D and trimming. This sample holds over 2 million clones; 85% to 95% were observed only once. Of the sample, approximately 0.13% is held by the ten largest clones.

The sample originates from a study of shared clonotypes between healthy human individuals (TCRdb year 2020). For the wider study: Two women and a few men aged 18 to 49 years were included in the cohort. For each donor, CD4 naive and CD4 memory were each run on three plates, CD8 naive on two plates, and CD8 memory on one plate. To estimate repertoire size and how much clonotypes are shared between individuals, the study performed deep sequencing of blood TCR repertoires from a few healthy adults. To increase sequencing depth and limit assay-specific biases, TCR repertoire library preparation and sequencing were carried out by different laboratories using diverse techniques. Leukapheresis yielded between about 0.9 and 10 billion PBMCs per donor. Overall study outcomes, separate from this receptor: Compared with non-shared clonotypes, the clonotypes found in all four sorted-subset donors had higher generation probabilities. Incomplete sequencing was indicated by rarefaction of sorted-subset datasets, despite the large sequencing depth. Sampling was restricted to blood, and TCR repertoires in tissue are likely to differ from TCR repertoires in blood. The small number of donors limited the genetic and exposure-history diversity represented. Across four donors, approximately 4.6% of naive CD4, approximately 3.6% of naive CD8, roughly 2.3% of memory CD4, and roughly 0.4% of memory CD8 clonotypes were shared. Naive subsets generally had larger estimated clonotype richness than memory subsets did. Based on pairwise subsampling, the degree of clonotype sharing among donors was expected to be affected by sequencing depth.

Donors were healthy HIV-negative adults with no recently reported acute infections or vaccinations. All donors were Caucasian adults living in Nashville, Tennessee, USA. CD4+ T cells were enriched by magnetic negative selection, after which naive cells were positively selected on CD45RA and the negative fraction was taken as the memory subset. Blood was obtained by leukapheresis, after which PBMCs were separated by Ficoll-Histopaque density gradient centrifugation and cryopreserved in liquid nitrogen vapor phase. Analytical flow cytometry was used to check the purity and quantity of each magnetically sorted T cell population. Genomic DNA was isolated from every sorted fraction and measured by UV absorbance on a Nanodrop 2000c. The germline V gene (reference sequence) provides CDR1 MNHEY and CDR2 SMNVEV. V is pruned by 10 bases and J by 1 base, leaving 2 bases of the junction without a gene match. The CDR3 starts with the cysteine, ends with the phenylalanine, and has 12 residues. Solely the CDR3 DNA is kept, with 36 bases framed from the first base.

What was sequenced was naive CD4+ T cells sorted from blood. This specimen's cell subset or site label, interpreted: CD45RA+ positively selected. The TCR comes from a man aged 18 to 30 in good health. The rearranged segments are TRBV27 and TRBJ1-2; 8 bases in the middle match TRBD1. This receptor has the CDR3 CATDRGNYGYTF. At the DNA level, the sequence is TGTGCCACCGACAGGGGTAACTATGGCTACACCTTC.